Each of the 5 T cell receptor beta chains below was sequenced from the same sample in a study of beta chain features in type 1 diabetes. Study-wide findings and caveats: Moderate but significant shortening of TCRB CDR3s was recorded in all four CD4+ subsets from Type 1 diabetes patients.

No antigens are known for them. The whole isolated RNA underwent reverse transcription, so sequencing captured expressed TCRB transcripts. Clones were read by immunoSEQ multiplex PCR, and TCRdb kept only the in-frame ones, dropping some. This sample has about 170,000 clones, with approximately 8% found just once. Source material: central memory CD4+ T cells from blood. The receptors here all came from a young man with type 1 diabetes.

The rearrangement uses TRBV19 and TRBJ1-5; 9 bases are a match to TRBD1. The V segment lost 1 base and the J segment 6 bases; nucleotides outside the gene matches: 7. The CDR3 covers 16 residues. Germline V gene lookup returns CDR1 LNHDA and CDR2 SQIVND (reference sequence). The CDR3 DNA reads as TGTGCCAGTAGTATAGCCACGGGACAGGGAGGTCAGCCCCAGCATTTT. Its translation: CASSIATGQGGQPQHF.

This clone was recorded at least ten times. The chain couples TRBV5-1 to TRBJ2-2; 7 bases fit TRBD1. Germline CDR1 and CDR2: SGHRS and YFSETQ. CDR3 length: 15 amino acids. The trim removed 0 bases at V and 4 bases at J, leaving 3 bases unmatched. The CDR3 sequence is CASSLVTGPTGELFF. The DNA for the CDR3 is TGCGCCAGCAGCTTGGTGACAGGGCCCACCGGGGAGCTGTTTTTT. The complete variable domain, with remaining parts taken from reference TRBV5-1 and TRBJ2-2, reads KAGVTQTPRYLIKTRGQQVTLSCSPISGHRSVSWYQQTPGQGLQFLFEYFSETQRNKGNFPGRFSGRQFSNSRSEMNVSTLELGDSALYLCASSLVTGPTGELFFGEGSRLTVL.

This clone was found a few times. This chain joins TRBV7-2 and TRBJ2-1; 8 bases fit TRBD2. There are 14 residues in the CDR3. The germline gives CDR1 SGHTA, CDR2 FQGNSA. J gave up 6 bases and V 5 bases, and 6 bases lay outside the gene matches. The CDR3 nucleotides read TGTGCCAGCAGCCCGGGACTAGTTGTCAATGAGCAGTTCTTC. Protein product: CASSPGLVVNEQFF.

The chain links TRBV2 to TRBJ2-1, with TRBD1 as a possible D gene (6 bases). Germline V gene sequence: CDR1 SNHLY, CDR2 FYNNEI. The V gene lost 0 bases and the J gene lost 4 bases, with 10 bases spanning the gap. The CDR3 spans 15 residues. The CDR3 nucleotides read TGTGCCAGCAGTGAAGCGAGGACAGCTTACAATGAGCAGTTCTTC. This translates into CASSEARTAYNEQFF.

This clone came up a few times. The rearrangement joins TRBV15 to TRBJ2-7; no definite D call. Germline V gene data show CDR1 as LNHNV and CDR2 as YYDKDF (reference sequence). The CDR3 has 15 residues. V was cut by 0 bases and J by 0 bases, with 9 bases left in between. CDR3 residues: CATSRDPVSSYEQYF. CDR3 in DNA: TGTGCCACCAGCAGAGATCCCGTCAGCTCCTACGAGCAGTACTTC. Looking up the rest from reference TRBV15 and TRBJ2-7 gives the full variable domain: DAMVIQNPRYQVTQFGKPVTLSCSQTLNHNVMYWYQQKSSQAPKLLFHYYDKDFNNEADTPDNFQSRRPNTSFCFLDIRSPGLGDTAMYLCATSRDPVSSYEQYFGPGTRLTVT.